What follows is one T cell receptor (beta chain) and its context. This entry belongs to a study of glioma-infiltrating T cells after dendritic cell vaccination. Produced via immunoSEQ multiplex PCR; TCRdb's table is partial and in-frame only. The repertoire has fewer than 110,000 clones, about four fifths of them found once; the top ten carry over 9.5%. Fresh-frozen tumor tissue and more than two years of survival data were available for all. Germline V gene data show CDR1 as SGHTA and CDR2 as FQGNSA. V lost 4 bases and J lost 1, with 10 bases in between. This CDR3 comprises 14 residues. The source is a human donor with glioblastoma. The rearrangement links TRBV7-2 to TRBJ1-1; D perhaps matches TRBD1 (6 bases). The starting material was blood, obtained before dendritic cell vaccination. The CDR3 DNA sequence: TGTGCCAGCAGCTCTGCCAGGGGGAACACTGAAGCTTTCTTT. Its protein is CASSSARGNTEAFF. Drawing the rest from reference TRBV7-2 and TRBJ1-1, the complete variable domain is GAGVSQSPSNKVTEKGKDVELRCDPISGHTALYWYRQSLGQGLEFLIYFQGNSAPDKSGLPSDRFSAERTGGSVSTLTIQRTQQEDSAVYLCASSSARGNTEAFFGQGTRLTVV.